Presented here are 32 T cell receptor beta chains from one specimen sequenced in a study of shared clonotypes between healthy human individuals. Sequencing used immunoSEQ multiplex PCR; TCRdb keeps in-frame clones, though not all of them. The sample holds a few million clones; approximately 96% are singletons and the top ten take less than 0.15%. The sequencing input was naive CD4+ T cells sorted from blood. Subset here: CD45RA+ positively selected. Receptors were obtained from a man younger than 35 in good health.

This clone was detected only once. The V gene is TRBV2, the J gene TRBJ2-4, with TRBD2 identical over 7 bases. The CDR3 totals 12 residues. With V trimmed by 9 bases and J by 11 bases, 10 bases remained unmatched. The V gene's germline CDR1 is SNHLY and CDR2 FYNNEI. The CDR3 bases are TGTGCCAGTAGCGGGCCCGCAAGGCTTCAGTACTTC. Translating it yields CASSGPARLQYF. The full variable domain, rest sourced from reference TRBV2 and TRBJ2-4, is EPEVTQTPSHQVTQMGQEVILRCVPISNHLYFYWYRQILGQKVEFLVSFYNNEISEKSEIFDDQFSVERPDGSNFTLKIRSTKLEDSAMYFCASSGPARLQYFGAGTRLSVL.

This chain joins TRBV30 and TRBJ2-7; D gene uncertain. Germline lookup yields CDR1 GTSNPN and CDR2 SVGIG (reference sequence). This CDR3 has 13 residues. V lost 3 bases and J lost 2, with 11 bases in between. The CDR3 spells CAWRGSFTYEQYF. The CDR3 DNA reads as TGTGCCTGGAGAGGTTCTTTTACCTACGAGCAGTACTTC.

This clone was detected once. V usage is TRBV6-1 and J usage is TRBJ2-2; a weak D match, TRBD1 (6 bases). Trimming cost V 6 bases and J 1 base, with 9 bases left between them. CDR1 is MNHNS and CDR2 is SASEGT in the germline V gene. The CDR3 totals 14 residues. DNA for the CDR3: TGTGCCAGCAGCACAGGGTGGAACACCGGGGAGCTGTTTTTT. Its protein is CASSTGWNTGELFF.

This chain's CDR3 is CASEDRGRKRKHF. The CDR3 coding sequence is TGTGCCAGCGAGGACAGGGGAAGGAAGCGGAAGCATTTT. V gene TRBV6-1 combines with J gene TRBJ1-5; 9 bases agree with TRBD1. The CDR3 consists of 13 residues. CDR1 is MNHNS, CDR2 SASEGT, per germline. The V segment lost 8 bases and the J segment 14 bases; nucleotides outside the gene matches: 13.

The chain links TRBV6-1 to TRBJ2-2; TRBD1 agrees at 8 bases. Germline assignment: CDR1 MNHNS and CDR2 SASEGT. This CDR3 has 16 residues. Trimming cost V 2 bases and J 1 base; bases outside gene matches: 3. This CDR3 is CASSEQGARNTGELFF. The CDR3 bases are TGTGCCAGCAGTGAACAGGGGGCTAGGAACACCGGGGAGCTGTTTTTT.

The chain recombines TRBV2 with TRBJ2-2, with 10 bases matching TRBD2. V lost 4 bases, J lost 4 bases, and 6 bases stayed unmatched. The CDR3 runs 16 residues. CDR1 and CDR2 from the germline V gene are SNHLY and FYNNEI. The CDR3 DNA reads as TGTGCCAGCAGTGTAGGAGCGGGAGGGAGCACCGGGGAGCTGTTTTTT. Translation: CASSVGAGGSTGELFF.

This clone came up once. The CDR3 region has the DNA TGTGCCAGTAGTATGCCCAGTTCCTATGGCTACACCTTC. It codes for CASSMPSSYGYTF. J is TRBJ1-2 and V is TRBV19; unclear D gene. Trimming took 3 bases from V and 4 from J, leaving 9 bases between them. Germline assignment: CDR1 LNHDA and CDR2 SQIVND (reference sequence). This CDR3 comprises 13 residues.

The CDR3 sequence: CADRAEQYF. CDR3 DNA sequence: TGTGCCGACCGGGCCGAGCAGTACTTC. This chain connects TRBV5-5 to TRBJ2-7; D is undetermined. Germline V lookup: CDR1 SGHKS, CDR2 YYEKEE (reference sequence). The V end lost 10 bases, the J end lost 6 bases, and 8 bases lay between the germline ends. The CDR3 sequence is 9 residues long.

A remark on this clone: Other nucleotide sequences from this sample produce the same CDR3. The gene calls are TRBV6-5 and TRBJ1-5, with D uncertain. CDR1 is MNHEY and CDR2 is SVGAGI in the germline V gene. CDR3 length equals 13 residues. Trimming took off 2 bases at V and 4 bases at J, with 6 bases between the two ends. CDR3 amino acids: CASSYTSNQPQHF. The CDR3 DNA reads TGTGCCAGCAGTTACACGAGTAATCAGCCCCAGCATTTT.

This rearrangement joins TRBV30 to TRBJ1-2, with D maybe TRBD1 (5 bases). Germline V gene lookup returns CDR1 GTSNPN and CDR2 SVGIG (reference sequence). CDR3 length: 15 amino acids. V was clipped by 1 base and J by 4 bases, with 16 bases between them. Here the CDR3 DNA reads TGTGCCTGGAGTGCTACCAAGGGGTTTGGCTATGGCTACACCTTC. It specifies CAWSATKGFGYGYTF.

This chain uses TRBV4-1 with TRBJ1-1; D uncertain. CDR3 size: 15 residues. Per the germline V gene, CDR1 is MGHRA and CDR2 is YSYEKL. Trimming shortened V by 7 bases and J by 0 bases, and 15 bases separated the two germline ends. CDR3 amino acids: CASTSAPGLNTEAFF. DNA of the CDR3: TGCGCCAGCACCTCTGCTCCGGGTTTGAACACTGAAGCTTTCTTT.

The V and J genes are TRBV9 and TRBJ1-1; D unresolved. Trimming left V 0 bases short and J 0 bases short, with 9 bases between. CDR1 and CDR2 from the germline V gene are SGDLS and YYNGEE. There are 15 residues in the CDR3. CDR3 residues: CASSVGRIMNTEAFF. DNA of the CDR3: TGTGCCAGCAGCGTAGGCCGGATTATGAACACTGAAGCTTTCTTT. Drawing the rest from reference TRBV9 and TRBJ1-1, the complete variable domain is DSGVTQTPKHLITATGQRVTLRCSPRSGDLSVYWYQQSLDQGLQFLIQYYNGEERAKGNILERFSAQQFPDLHSELNLSSLELGDSALYFCASSVGRIMNTEAFFGQGTRLTVV.

The V and J genes are TRBV5-1 and TRBJ2-2; D could derive from TRBD1 or TRBD2 (5 bases each). Germline loops: CDR1 SGHRS, CDR2 YFSETQ. V lost 0 bases and J lost 4, with 10 bases in between. CDR3 length: 15 residues. The CDR3 bases are TGCGCCAGCAGCTTGGTAGAGGGGATCACCGGGGAGCTGTTTTTT. Translating it yields CASSLVEGITGELFF. Full variable domain (remainder filled in from reference TRBV5-1 and TRBJ2-2): KAGVTQTPRYLIKTRGQQVTLSCSPISGHRSVSWYQQTPGQGLQFLFEYFSETQRNKGNFPGRFSGRQFSNSRSEMNVSTLELGDSALYLCASSLVEGITGELFFGEGSRLTVL.

The chain uses TRBV5-1 and TRBJ1-2; no reliable D call. The CDR3 loop spans 13 amino acids. V was trimmed by 4 bases and J by 4 bases, leaving 11 bases between them. From germline, CDR1 is SGHRS and CDR2 YFSETQ. CDR3 nucleotides: TGCGCCAGCAGCGCCCCGGGCACCTATGGCTACACCTTC. This gives the protein CASSAPGTYGYTF.

This chain uses TRBV15 with TRBJ2-7, with 7 positions matching TRBD1. The CDR3 has 15 residues. Germline V gives CDR1 LNHNV, CDR2 YYDKDF (reference sequence). V was clipped by 3 bases and J by 4 bases; unmatched bases: 9. CDR3 sequence: CATSRGTAKTYEQYF. CDR3 DNA sequence: TGTGCCACCAGCAGGGGGACAGCCAAAACGTACGAGCAGTACTTC.

Comment on this clone: Other nucleotide sequences from this sample produce the same CDR3. V usage is TRBV2 and J usage is TRBJ2-3, with 7 bases identical to TRBD2. Per the germline V gene, CDR1 is SNHLY and CDR2 is FYNNEI. The CDR3 contains 15 residues. J lost 2 bases, V lost 1 base, and 3 bases had no gene match. CDR3 DNA sequence: TGTGCCAGCAGTGAAGTAGCGGGTGTCACAGATACGCAGTATTTT. Its protein is CASSEVAGVTDTQYF.

The genes are TRBV7-2 and TRBJ2-3; TRBD2 matches at 13 bases. The CDR3 covers 15 residues. The trim removed 5 bases at V and 5 bases at J, leaving 4 bases unmatched. Germline CDR1 is SGHTA and CDR2 is FQGNSA. The DNA for the CDR3 is TGTGCCAGCAGCACTCGACTAGCGGGGGGAGATACGCAGTATTTT. Its protein is CASSTRLAGGDTQYF.

V is TRBV19 and J is TRBJ2-7; 9 bases match TRBD1. The CDR3 extends over 15 amino acids. Germline CDR1 and CDR2: LNHDA and SQIVND (reference sequence). The trim removed 3 bases at V and 3 bases at J, leaving 6 bases unmatched. The CDR3 DNA reads TGTGCCAGTAGTATCCCCGGGACAGGGATCTACGAGCAGTACTTC. Translating gives CASSIPGTGIYEQYF.

The chain links TRBV28 to TRBJ1-2, with D unresolved. V lost 2 bases to trimming and J lost 1 base, with 5 bases between them. Germline values: CDR1 MDHEN, CDR2 SYDVKM. The CDR3 runs 13 residues. CDR3 in amino acids: CASSLLVNYGYTF. The CDR3 DNA sequence: TGTGCCAGCAGTTTACTAGTTAACTATGGCTACACCTTC.

The V call is TRBV5-1, the J call TRBJ2-7; TRBD2 matches 8 bases. V was pared by 0 bases and J by 6 bases, with 2 bases of the junction left unmatched. Germline CDR1 reads SGHRS; CDR2 reads YFSETQ. The CDR3 has 13 amino acids. The CDR3 sequence: CASSLAGGFEQYF. CDR3 bases: TGCGCCAGCAGCTTGGCGGGGGGGTTCGAGCAGTACTTC.

The chain combines TRBV10-3 with TRBJ2-7, with D tentatively TRBD1 (5 bases). The CDR3 spans 14 residues. V was shortened by 4 bases and J by 4 bases, with 14 bases between the two germline ends. The germline V gene encodes CDR1 ENHRY and CDR2 SYGVKD. In nucleotides, the CDR3 is TGTGCCATCAGTGGGTTGGGGCAGGGTTACGAGCAGTACTTC. Protein product: CAISGLGQGYEQYF.

The gene calls are TRBV9 and TRBJ2-1; D uncertain. Germline CDR1 is SGDLS and CDR2 is YYNGEE. The CDR3 spans 13 residues. The germline V and J ends were trimmed by 7 bases and 7 bases, with 15 bases remaining between them. CDR3 bases: TGTGCCAGCGCTGGCAGCAAAGGGAATGAGCAGTTCTTC. Protein sequence: CASAGSKGNEQFF.

The chain has TRBV18 and TRBJ1-2; D is ambiguous. Per germline, CDR1 KGHSH and CDR2 LQKENI. Deletions cut 3 bases from V and 4 bases from J, with 12 bases between. The CDR3 spans 14 residues. The chain's CDR3 is CASSPNWEFYGYTF. CDR3 DNA sequence: TGTGCCAGCTCACCCAATTGGGAGTTCTATGGCTACACCTTC.

V usage is TRBV6-1 and J usage is TRBJ1-4, with D perhaps matching TRBD1 (6 bases). CDR3 length equals 15 residues. CDR1 and CDR2 (germline): MNHNS, SASEGT. Trimming cost V 5 bases and J 6 bases, with 16 bases left between them. The CDR3 region has the DNA TGTGCCAGCAGTAAACAGGGAAGAAGGGATGAAAAACTGTTTTTT. As protein: CASSKQGRRDEKLFF.

Comments on this clone: In the same sample, other DNA sequences code for this CDR3. CDR3 sequence: CASSLVSNTGELFF. CDR3 DNA: TGCGCCAGCAGCTTGGTATCTAACACCGGGGAGCTGTTTTTT. This chain links TRBV5-1 with TRBJ2-2; no clear D gene. Germline V gives CDR1 SGHRS, CDR2 YFSETQ. Deletions cut 0 bases from V and 2 bases from J, with 5 bases between. There are 14 residues in the CDR3.

This clone came up once. V gene TRBV9 combines with J gene TRBJ2-1; tentatively, D is TRBD2 (5 bases). Germline V lookup: CDR1 SGDLS, CDR2 YYNGEE. Trimming left V 4 bases short and J 0 bases short, with 14 bases between. There are 16 residues in the CDR3. This CDR3 reads CASSPREPGSYNEQFF. The CDR3, as DNA: TGTGCCAGCAGCCCGAGGGAGCCGGGCTCCTACAATGAGCAGTTCTTC.

A remark on this clone: Other DNA sequences in this specimen translate into the identical CDR3. The chain has TRBV6-5 and TRBJ1-6; 7 bases align to TRBD1. Trimming at V came to 6 bases and at J to 9 bases, leaving 5 bases not matched to a gene. CDR3 length: 13 residues. Germline values: CDR1 MNHEY, CDR2 SVGAGI. The chain's CDR3 is CASSRTGGSPLHF. CDR3 coding DNA: TGTGCCAGCAGCCGGACAGGTGGTTCACCCCTCCACTTT.

The chain employs TRBV2 and TRBJ1-5; tentative D call: TRBD1 (5 bases). The germline V and J ends were trimmed by 6 bases and 5 bases, with 17 bases remaining between them. This CDR3 is 15 amino acids long. Germline V gene sequence: CDR1 SNHLY, CDR2 FYNNEI. CDR3: CASSSQGLTDQPQHF. As DNA, the CDR3 is TGTGCCAGCAGCTCGCAAGGCCTGACAGATCAGCCCCAGCATTTT.

The chain recombines TRBV18 with TRBJ1-2; perhaps TRBD1 as D (6 bases). The V gene lost 3 bases and the J gene lost 8 bases, with 19 bases spanning the gap. The length of the CDR3 is 15 residues. Germline V gene sequence: CDR1 KGHSH, CDR2 LQKENI. CDR3 sequence (DNA): TGTGCCAGCTCACCGCCGGTGGGGGGCCCGGGCGGCTACACCTTC. This codes for CASSPPVGGPGGYTF.

This chain uses TRBV6-5 with TRBJ2-7; tentatively, D is TRBD1 (6 bases). The CDR3 is made up of 15 amino acids. The V gene lost 5 bases and the J gene lost 6 bases, with 20 bases spanning the gap. Germline V gene lookup returns CDR1 MNHEY and CDR2 SVGAGI. The CDR3 DNA reads as TGTGCCAGCAGTCCGCACAGGGACCCCCCACCCGAGCAGTACTTC. This codes for CASSPHRDPPPEQYF.

This clone was detected only once. The chain employs TRBV5-6 and TRBJ1-5; D ambiguous. The germline V and J ends were trimmed by 5 bases and 7 bases, with 10 bases remaining between them. Per the germline V gene, CDR1 is SGHDT and CDR2 is YYEEEE. The CDR3 has 12 residues. The CDR3 bases are TGTGCCAGCAGTACGTCCAGCCAGCCCCAGCATTTT. It encodes CASSTSSQPQHF. Full variable domain (remainder filled in from reference TRBV5-6 and TRBJ1-5): DAGVTQSPTHLIKTRGQQVTLRCSPKSGHDTVSWYQQALGQGPQFIFQYYEEEERQRGNFPDRFSGHQFPNYSSELNVNALLLGDSALYLCASSTSSQPQHFGDGTRLSIL.

The rearrangement uses TRBV6-6 and TRBJ2-3; the D gene is possibly TRBD2 (6 bases). CDR1 MNHNY and CDR2 SVGAGI come from the germline V gene (reference sequence). There are 14 residues in the CDR3. The V end was cut by 6 bases, the J end by 4 bases, with 14 bases between. CDR3 loop: CASSLLAWADTQYF. CDR3 DNA: TGTGCCAGCAGCCTACTAGCCTGGGCAGATACGCAGTATTTT.